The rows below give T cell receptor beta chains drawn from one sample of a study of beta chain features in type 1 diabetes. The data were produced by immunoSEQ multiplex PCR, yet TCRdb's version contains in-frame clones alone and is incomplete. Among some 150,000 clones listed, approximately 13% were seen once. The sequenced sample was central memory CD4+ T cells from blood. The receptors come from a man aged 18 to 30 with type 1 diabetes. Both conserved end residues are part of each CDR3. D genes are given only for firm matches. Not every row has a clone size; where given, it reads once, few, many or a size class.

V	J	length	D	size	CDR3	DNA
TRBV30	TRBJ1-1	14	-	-	CAWSVLNGYTEAFF	TGTGCCTGGAGTGTACTTAACGGTTACACTGAAGCTTTCTTT
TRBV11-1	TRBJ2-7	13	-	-	CASSLQGYYEQYF	TGTGCCAGCAGCTTACAGGGATACTACGAGCAGTACTTC
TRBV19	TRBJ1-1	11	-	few	CASNDGTEAFF	TGTGCCAGTAACGATGGGACTGAAGCTTTCTTT
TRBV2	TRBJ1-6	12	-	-	CASSVGDRALHF	TGTGCCAGCAGTGTGGGAGATCGGGCCCTCCACTTT
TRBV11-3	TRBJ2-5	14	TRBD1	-	CASSSSSPGGTQYF	TGTGCCAGCAGCTCATCTAGCCCAGGGGGGACCCAGTACTTC
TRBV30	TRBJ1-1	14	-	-	CAWSRGILNTEAFF	TGTGCCTGGAGTAGGGGGATTTTGAACACTGAAGCTTTCTTT
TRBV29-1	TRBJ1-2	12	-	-	CSVDRERDGYTF	TGCAGCGTTGACAGGGAGAGGGATGGCTACACCTTC
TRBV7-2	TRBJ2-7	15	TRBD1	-	CASSLEYGTGYEQYF	TGTGCCAGCAGCTTGGAGTATGGGACAGGCTACGAGCAGTACTTC
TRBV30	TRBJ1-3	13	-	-	CAWSGHSGNTIYF	TGTGCCTGGAGCGGCCACTCTGGAAACACCATATATTTT
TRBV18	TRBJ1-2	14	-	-	CASSPDRSNYGYTF	TGTGCCAGCTCACCGGACAGATCTAACTATGGCTACACCTTC
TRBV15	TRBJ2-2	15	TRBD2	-	CATRHYAGGTGELFF	TGTGCCACCCGCCATTATGCGGGAGGCACCGGGGAGCTGTTTTTT
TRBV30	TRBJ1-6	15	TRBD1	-	CAWSGIQGGSSPLHF	TGTGCCTGGAGTGGGATCCAGGGGGGCTCTTCACCCCTCCACTTT
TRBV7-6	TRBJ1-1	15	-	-	CASSLRPGRNTEAFF	TGTGCCAGCAGCTTACGGCCAGGACGGAACACTGAAGCTTTCTTT
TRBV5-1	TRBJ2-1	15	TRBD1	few	CASSFRDSNNNEQFF	TGCGCCAGCAGCTTTCGGGACAGCAACAACAATGAGCAGTTCTTC
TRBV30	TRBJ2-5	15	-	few	CAWSVAGWGQETQYF	TGTGCCTGGAGTGTAGCGGGTTGGGGCCAAGAGACCCAGTACTTC
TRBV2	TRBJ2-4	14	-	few	CASTLQGGVNIQYF	TGTGCCAGCACCTTACAGGGTGGAGTGAACATTCAGTACTTC
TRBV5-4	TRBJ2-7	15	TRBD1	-	CASSSWTGGGYEQYF	TGTGCCAGCAGCTCCTGGACAGGGGGCGGGTACGAGCAGTACTTC